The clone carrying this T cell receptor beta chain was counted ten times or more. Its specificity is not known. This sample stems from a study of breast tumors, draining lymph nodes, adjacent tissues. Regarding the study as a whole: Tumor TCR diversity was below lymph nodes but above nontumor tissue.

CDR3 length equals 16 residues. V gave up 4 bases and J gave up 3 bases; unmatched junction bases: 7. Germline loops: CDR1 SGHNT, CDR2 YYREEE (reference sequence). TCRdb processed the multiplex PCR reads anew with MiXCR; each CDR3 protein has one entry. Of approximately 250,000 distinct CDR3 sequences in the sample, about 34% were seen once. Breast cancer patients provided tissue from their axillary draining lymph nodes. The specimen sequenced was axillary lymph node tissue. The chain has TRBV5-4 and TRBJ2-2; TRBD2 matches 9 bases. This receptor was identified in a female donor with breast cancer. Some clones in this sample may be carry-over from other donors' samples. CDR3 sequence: CASSVGLATYTGELFF. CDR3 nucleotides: TGTGCCAGCAGCGTCGGACTAGCGACCTACACCGGGGAGCTGTTTTTT.